This T cell receptor (beta chain) was sequenced for a study of T-cell reconstitution after alpha-beta-depleted transplantation in children. This clonotype was seen a handful of times. There are 14 residues in the CDR3. Germline V gene sequence: CDR1 LGHNA, CDR2 YSLEER. Trimming pared 0 bases from V and 7 bases from J, leaving 12 bases between. Molecular barcoding with unique molecular identifiers was used for the TCRbeta library. TCRdb re-called the PCR reads through MiXCR, storing one row per CDR3 protein. The sample lists hundreds of thousands of distinct CDR3 sequences, 15% to 20% seen once, with approximately 1.1% in the top ten.

Sequencing used PBMCs from the stem cell graft donor, obtained from the stem cell graft. The TCR originated in a human donor who donated a stem cell graft to a child with acute myeloid leukemia. This chain uses TRBV4-3 with TRBJ2-5; weak D call: TRBD2 (6 bases). The CDR3 nucleotides are TGCGCCAGCAGCCAAGAACGGGAGAGCGGGACCCAGTACTTC. This codes for CASSQERESGTQYF.